These 12 T cell receptor beta chains originate from one sample sequenced in a study of shared clonotypes between healthy human individuals. Produced via immunoSEQ multiplex PCR; TCRdb's table is partial and in-frame only. The table includes some 500,000 clones, less than 96% detected once. The source material was naive CD4+ T cells sorted from blood. Documented subset: CD45RA+ positively selected. All receptors derive from a woman aged 30 to 39 in good health.

This sequence joins TRBV28 and TRBJ2-7, with 10 positions matching TRBD2. The CDR3 has 18 residues. Trimming cost V 2 bases and J 2 bases; bases outside gene matches: 12. Germline assignment: CDR1 MDHEN and CDR2 SYDVKM. CDR3 residues: CASSLVTSGLRWTYEQYF. In nucleotides, the CDR3 is TGTGCCAGCAGTTTAGTGACTAGCGGGTTGAGGTGGACCTACGAGCAGTACTTC.

The chain recombines TRBV7-9 with TRBJ2-1; TRBD2 matches at 13 bases. Losses at the gene ends were 4 bases for V and 10 bases for J; bases not matched to a gene: 7. In germline, CDR1 is SEHNR, CDR2 FQNEAQ (reference sequence). The CDR3 totals 15 residues. CDR3: CASSWTSGRDGEQFF. The DNA of the CDR3 is TGTGCCAGCAGCTGGACTAGCGGGAGAGATGGCGAGCAGTTCTTC.

This chain connects TRBV7-2 to TRBJ1-3, with TRBD1 matching over 9 bases. CDR3 size: 14 residues. Per the germline V gene, CDR1 is SGHTA and CDR2 is FQGNSA. The ends lost 5 bases at V and 4 bases at J; junction bases unmatched: 3. CDR3 region: CASSTGTGGNTIYF. CDR3 bases: TGTGCCAGCAGCACCGGGACAGGGGGAAACACCATATATTTT.

The chain uses TRBV5-1 and TRBJ1-1; the D is unclear. The CDR3 loop spans 14 amino acids. V was cut by 3 bases and J by 0 bases, with 9 bases left in between. The V gene's germline CDR1 is SGHRS and CDR2 YFSETQ. Here the CDR3 DNA reads TGCGCCAGCAGCTCTCAGACGGTGAACACTGAAGCTTTCTTT. This codes for CASSSQTVNTEAFF.

The J gene is TRBJ2-1, the V gene TRBV11-2; D not resolved. The V gene lost 1 base and the J gene lost 7 bases, with 14 bases spanning the gap. CDR1 and CDR2 from the germline V gene are SGHAT and FQNNGV. This CDR3 comprises 15 residues. CDR3 coding DNA: TGTGCCAGCAGCTTAGGTGGTATCGCTTGGAATGAGCAGTTCTTC. As protein: CASSLGGIAWNEQFF.

J is TRBJ2-5 and V is TRBV19; TRBD2 matches 9 bases. The CDR3 is made up of 17 amino acids. Germline assignment: CDR1 LNHDA and CDR2 SQIVND (reference sequence). J was trimmed by 1 base and V by 4 bases; bases with no gene match: 10. This CDR3 reads CASSNPGLAGFQETQYF. The CDR3 DNA follows: TGTGCCAGTAGTAACCCTGGGCTAGCGGGATTCCAAGAGACCCAGTACTTC.

The chain has TRBV19 and TRBJ2-7, with D possibly matching TRBD1 (6 bases). The V gene lost 3 bases and the J gene lost 5 bases, with 14 bases spanning the gap. Germline V gene data show CDR1 as LNHDA and CDR2 as SQIVND (reference sequence). The CDR3 spans 14 residues. The CDR3 sequence: CASSILQGMNEQYF. The CDR3 region has the DNA TGTGCCAGTAGTATCTTACAGGGAATGAACGAGCAGTACTTC. The full variable domain, in which reference TRBV19 and TRBJ2-7 provide the parts outside the CDR3, is DGGITQSPKYLFRKEGQNVTLSCEQNLNHDAMYWYRQDPGQGLRLIYYSQIVNDFQKGDIAEGYSVSREKKESFPLTVTSAQKNPTAFYLCASSILQGMNEQYFGPGTRLTVT.

The chain couples TRBV4-1 to TRBJ1-4; no clear D. The CDR3 is 15 amino acids. CDR1 is MGHRA and CDR2 is YSYEKL in the germline V gene. V was pared by 0 bases and J by 11 bases, with 16 bases between. The CDR3 sequence: CASSQETDGIVKLFF. Here the CDR3 DNA reads TGCGCCAGCAGCCAAGAAACGGACGGTATCGTTAAACTGTTTTTT.

V and J are TRBV27 and TRBJ1-5, with D unresolved. Germline CDR1 reads MNHEY; CDR2 reads SMNVEV (reference sequence). V lost 8 bases, J lost 0 bases, and 11 bases lay in between. The length of the CDR3 is 14 residues. The CDR3 spells CASAETYSNQPQHF. The CDR3 region has the DNA TGTGCCAGCGCTGAAACTTATAGCAATCAGCCCCAGCATTTT.

The V gene is TRBV6-1, the J gene TRBJ1-3, with 9 bases lining up with TRBD1. J gave up 5 bases and V 4 bases, and 12 bases lay outside the gene matches. The CDR3 contains 17 residues. CDR1 MNHNS and CDR2 SASEGT come from the germline V gene. The CDR3 nucleotides read TGTGCCAGCAGTGCCTCACACGGGACAGGGAGTAGAAACACCATATATTTT. Amino acid sequence: CASSASHGTGSRNTIYF.

The chain couples TRBV4-1 to TRBJ2-3; D is unresolved. CDR1 MGHRA and CDR2 YSYEKL come from the germline V gene. The CDR3 has 14 residues. V lost 1 base, J lost 2 bases, and 7 bases lay in between. CDR3 region: CASSQVADTDTQYF. CDR3 nucleotides: TGCGCCAGCAGCCAAGTGGCGGACACAGATACGCAGTATTTT.

The gene calls are TRBV5-6 and TRBJ2-3; no definite D call. The ends were cut back, 2 bases at V and 6 bases at J, with 4 bases in the middle. The CDR3 spans 11 residues. Germline CDR1 is SGHDT and CDR2 is YYEEEE. In DNA, the CDR3 is TGTGCCAGCAGCTTTGATGATACGCAGTATTTT. Protein: CASSFDDTQYF.